The 18 T cell receptor beta chains given below trace back to one sample, sequenced in a study of T cells in Graves' hyperthyroidism and ophthalmopathy. Amplification of TCR beta CDR3 regions used RNA as the template. RT-PCR in the first round (using the HTBI primer set) targeted the TCR CDR3. Each CDR3 protein gets one entry after TCRdb re-called the multiplex PCR reads with MiXCR. This repertoire shows roughly 500,000 distinct CDR3 sequences, more than 45% found once; its top ten account for under 20%. Sequenced: peripheral blood or thyroid tissue (not recorded which). These TCRs come from an adult woman with Graves' disease, either hyperthyroidism or ophthalmopathy (not recorded which).

The table lists this clonotype with a count of one. The CDR3 protein is CSDQRGQTGPDNYGYTF. As DNA, the CDR3 is TGCAGCGATCAAAGAGGTCAGACAGGGCCAGATAACTATGGCTACACCTTC. The V call is TRBV29-1, the J call TRBJ1-2; TRBD1 aligns across 7 bases. The V segment lost 7 bases and the J segment 1 base; nucleotides outside the gene matches: 18. CDR1 and CDR2 (germline): SQVTM, ANQGSEA. CDR3 length: 17 amino acids.

This clonotype has just one count. V usage is TRBV12-3 or TRBV12-4 and J usage is TRBJ1-2, with D perhaps TRBD1 (6 bases). The CDR3 covers 13 residues. Between the trimmed V and J ends, which lost 5 bases and 3 bases, there was a span of 10 bases. CDR3 in DNA: TGTGCCAGCAGTGACAGGTTTTACTATGGCTACACCTTC. It yields the protein CASSDRFYYGYTF.

J is TRBJ1-1 and V is TRBV12-3 or TRBV12-4, with unresolved D. The CDR3 has 14 residues. Trimming shortened V by 0 bases and J by 0 bases, and 5 bases separated the two germline ends. The CDR3 reads CASSLALVNTEAFF. In nucleotides, the CDR3 is TGTGCCAGCAGTTTAGCCTTGGTGAACACTGAAGCTTTCTTT.

This clonotype occurred many times. The chain combines TRBV20-1 with TRBJ2-5; 10 bases are shared with TRBD2. The V segment lost 4 bases and the J segment 5 bases; nucleotides outside the gene matches: 7. The germline V gene encodes CDR1 DFQATT and CDR2 SNEGSKA (reference sequence). CDR3 length: 14 amino acids. The CDR3 DNA sequence: TGCAGTGCTACCGGACTAGCGGTGGGGGAGACCCAGTACTTC. Amino acid sequence: CSATGLAVGETQYF.

CDR3 amino acids: CSARDSRAWGYGYTF. CDR3 coding DNA: TGCAGTGCTAGAGATTCACGGGCATGGGGCTATGGCTACACCTTC. The rearrangement links TRBV20-1 to TRBJ1-2; D not resolved. This CDR3 region has 15 residues. Germline V CDR1 and CDR2: DFQATT, SNEGSKA (reference sequence). Trimming shortened V by 0 bases and J by 4 bases, and 15 bases separated the two germline ends.

This clonotype has at least ten counts. The chain carries TRBV12-3 or TRBV12-4 and TRBJ1-4; D remains ambiguous. The CDR3 runs to 11 residues. V dropped 2 bases and J dropped 7 bases, with 2 bases sitting between them. As DNA, the CDR3 is TGTGCCAGCAGTTTAAGTGAAAAACTGTTTTTT. It specifies CASSLSEKLFF.

This sequence joins TRBV24-1 and TRBJ2-1; possibly TRBD2 for D (6 bases). The CDR3 has 14 residues. Trimming removed 2 bases at V and 9 bases at J, with 13 bases between. CDR1 and CDR2 from the germline V gene are KGHDR and SFDVKD. The CDR3 DNA reads as TGTGCCACCAGTGATTATGTAAGGGGAGGTGAGCAGTTCTTC. It codes for CATSDYVRGGEQFF.

This clonotype has only a few counts. The chain recombines TRBV29-1 with TRBJ2-6, with unresolved D. The germline V and J ends were trimmed by 4 bases and 0 bases, with 7 bases remaining between them. Per the germline V gene, CDR1 is SQVTM and CDR2 is ANQGSEA. CDR3 size: 14 residues. CDR3 DNA sequence: TGCAGCGTTGGTATGACCTCTGGGGCCAACGTCCTGACTTTC. It codes for CSVGMTSGANVLTF.

V usage is TRBV19 and J usage is TRBJ1-3; D might be TRBD1 (5 bases). Between the trimmed V and J ends, which lost 10 bases and 4 bases, there was a span of 8 bases. Germline assignment: CDR1 LNHDA and CDR2 SQIVND (reference sequence). The CDR3 has 11 residues. As DNA, the CDR3 is TGTGCCACCAGGACAGGAAACACCATATATTTT. This encodes CATRTGNTIYF.

V and J are TRBV4-1 and TRBJ2-5; D not certain. The CDR3 totals 14 residues. Germline V gives CDR1 MGHRA, CDR2 YSYEKL. V was shortened by 0 bases and J by 2 bases, with 7 bases between the two germline ends. The CDR3 DNA follows: TGCGCCAGCAGCCAAGACCTGGGGCAAGAGACCCAGTACTTC. Amino acids: CASSQDLGQETQYF.

To note about this clonotype: This may be a read error, as it is one base from a much larger clone. The chain is built from TRBV30 and TRBJ1-1; D not resolved. This CDR3 has 14 amino acids. Germline lookup yields CDR1 GTSNPN and CDR2 SVGIG (reference sequence). CDR3 protein: CAWSARSSNTETFF. The CDR3 nucleotides are TGTGCCTGGAGTGCCCGGTCCTCGAACACTGAAACTTTCTTT.

The chain has TRBV2 and TRBJ1-2, with D possibly TRBD1 on 5 matching bases. This CDR3 spans 11 amino acids. V was cut by 4 bases and J by 8 bases, with 8 bases left in between. From germline, CDR1 is SNHLY and CDR2 FYNNEI. In DNA, the CDR3 is TGTGCCAGCAGTGTGGGACTGGGCTACACCTTC. Amino acids: CASSVGLGYTF.

The chain links TRBV7-6 to TRBJ2-6; the D gene is possibly TRBD1 (6 bases). Germline-derived CDR1 and CDR2 are SGHVS and FNYEAQ. Trimming took 4 bases from V and 0 from J, leaving 25 bases between them. The CDR3 loop spans 21 amino acids. The CDR3 DNA follows: TGTGCCAGCAGCTATCTTCCGGCCACAGGGCAGCCATCCTCTGGGGCCAACGTCCTGACTTTC. It specifies CASSYLPATGQPSSGANVLTF.

This clonotype was counted once. One end of the junction varies from germline; a read error may be responsible. This chain links TRBV6-6 with TRBJ2-7; 7 bases are a match to TRBD2. The length of the CDR3 is 13 residues. Germline assignment: CDR1 MNHNY and CDR2 SVGAGI (reference sequence). CDR3 DNA: TGTGCCATCAGTTTCGCGGGAGAGAACGAGCAGTACTTC. This encodes CAISFAGENEQYF.

This clonotype was found many times. The chain employs TRBV5-1 and TRBJ2-7; possibly TRBD1 or TRBD2 for D (5 bases each). The CDR3 sequence is 15 residues long. The V end lost 0 bases, the J end lost 2 bases, and 12 bases lay between the germline ends. Germline V CDR1 and CDR2: SGHRS, YFSETQ. In DNA form, the CDR3 reads TGCGCCAGCAGCTTGGGGGGACGGCTAACCTACGAGCAGTACTTC. Translated: CASSLGGRLTYEQYF. The full variable domain, completed using reference TRBV5-1 and TRBJ2-7, is KAGVTQTPRYLIKTRGQQVTLSCSPISGHRSVSWYQQTPGQGLQFLFEYFSETQRNKGNFPGRFSGRQFSNSRSEMNVSTLELGDSALYLCASSLGGRLTYEQYFGPGTRLTVT.

The table lists this clonotype with many counts. This chain uses TRBV20-1 with TRBJ1-3; no definite D call. The CDR3 consists of 14 residues. The V gene's germline CDR1 is DFQATT and CDR2 SNEGSKA (reference sequence). The germline V and J ends were trimmed by 3 bases and 0 bases, with 9 bases remaining between them. CDR3 sequence: CSARQTSSGNTIYF. The CDR3 bases are TGCAGTGCTAGGCAGACATCCTCTGGAAACACCATATATTTT.

The rearrangement joins TRBV13 to TRBJ2-2, with 8 bases lining up with TRBD1. Germline V lookup: CDR1 PRHDT, CDR2 FYEKMQ (reference sequence). V was clipped by 7 bases and J by 4 bases; unmatched bases: 8. CDR3 length equals 15 residues. The CDR3: CASTQTGDVTGELFF. Here the CDR3 DNA reads TGTGCCAGCACCCAGACAGGGGATGTCACCGGGGAGCTGTTTTTT. Looking up the rest from reference TRBV13 and TRBJ2-2 gives the full variable domain: AAGVIQSPRHLIKEKRETATLKCYPIPRHDTVYWYQQGPGQDPQFLISFYEKMQSDKGSIPDRFSAQQFSDYHSELNMSSLELGDSALYFCASTQTGDVTGELFFGEGSRLTVL.

This clonotype turned up a few times. The chain has TRBV27 and TRBJ2-2; D perhaps matches TRBD1 (5 bases). Per germline, CDR1 MNHEY and CDR2 SMNVEV (reference sequence). Between the trimmed V and J ends, which lost 6 bases and 1 base, there was a span of 9 bases. The CDR3 has 14 amino acids. CDR3 sequence: CASRPTGNTGELFF. The CDR3 DNA is TGTGCCAGCAGGCCTACAGGGAACACCGGGGAGCTGTTTTTT.